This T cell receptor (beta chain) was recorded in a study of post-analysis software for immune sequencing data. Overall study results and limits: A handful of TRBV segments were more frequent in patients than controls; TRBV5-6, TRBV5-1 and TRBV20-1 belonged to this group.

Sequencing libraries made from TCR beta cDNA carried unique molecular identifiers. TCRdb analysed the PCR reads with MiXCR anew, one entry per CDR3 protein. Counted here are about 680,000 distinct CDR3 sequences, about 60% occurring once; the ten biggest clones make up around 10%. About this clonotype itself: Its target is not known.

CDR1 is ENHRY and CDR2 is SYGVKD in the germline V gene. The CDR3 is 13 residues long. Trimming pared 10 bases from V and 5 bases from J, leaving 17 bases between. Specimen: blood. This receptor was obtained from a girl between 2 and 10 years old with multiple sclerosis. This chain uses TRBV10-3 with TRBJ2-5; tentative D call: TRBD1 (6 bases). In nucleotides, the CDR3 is TGTGCCACCACGGACAGCCCTAGCGAGACCCAGTACTTC. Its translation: CATTDSPSETQYF.